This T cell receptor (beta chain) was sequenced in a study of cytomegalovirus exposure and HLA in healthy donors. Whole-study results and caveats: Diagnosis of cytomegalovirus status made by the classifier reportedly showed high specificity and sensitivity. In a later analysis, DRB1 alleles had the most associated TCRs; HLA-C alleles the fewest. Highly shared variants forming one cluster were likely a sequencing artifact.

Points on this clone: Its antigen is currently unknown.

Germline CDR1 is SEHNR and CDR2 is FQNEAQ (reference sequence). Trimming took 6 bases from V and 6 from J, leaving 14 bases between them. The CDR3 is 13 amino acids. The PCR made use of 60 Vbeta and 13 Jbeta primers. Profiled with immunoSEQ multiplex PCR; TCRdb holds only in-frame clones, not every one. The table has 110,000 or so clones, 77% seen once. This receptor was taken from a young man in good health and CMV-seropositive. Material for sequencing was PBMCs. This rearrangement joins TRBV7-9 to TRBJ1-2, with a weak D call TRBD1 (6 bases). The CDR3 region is CASRQGVVHGYTF. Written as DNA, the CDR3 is TGTGCCAGCAGACAGGGAGTGGTGCATGGCTACACCTTC.